Below, 13 T cell receptor beta chains from the same sample are listed, as sequenced in a study of CD8 T cells in Susac syndrome (dated by TCRdb to between 2018 and 2021). Receptors were amplified or captured by the immunoSEQ multiplex PCR assay. RNA was extracted with the RNeasy kit and roughly 0.5 to 1 ug was reverse transcribed using random hexamers. TCRdb redid the processing of the public reads, applying fastp at Q25 and MiXCR, and retained in-frame beta chains. Every distinct CDR3 protein forms one entry, paired with its most common genes and DNA. The sample table holds more than 85,000 distinct CDR3 sequences, of which roughly 94% were seen once. The leading ten clones occupy about 0.3% of the sample. Material: CD4+ T cells from PBMCs. These TCRs come from a human donor with Susac syndrome.

The chain combines TRBV28 with TRBJ1-1; D might be TRBD1 (6 bases). Trimming cost V 2 bases and J 0 bases, with 13 bases left between them. This CDR3 contains 16 residues. Germline assignment: CDR1 MDHEN and CDR2 SYDVKM. Written as DNA, the CDR3 is TGTGCCAGCAGTTTACTGGACAGCGCTATGAACACTGAAGCTTTCTTT. Translated, it gives CASSLLDSAMNTEAFF.

DNA for the CDR3: TGTGCCAGCAGCCAAGGGTTAGGAGGGGGCGCTGGGGCCAACGTCCTGACTTTC. It yields the protein CASSQGLGGGAGANVLTF. V usage is TRBV3-1 and J usage is TRBJ2-6; TRBD1 is a possible D gene (7 bases). Trimming removed 1 base from V and 2 bases from J, with 15 bases in between. Germline values: CDR1 LGHDT, CDR2 YNNKEL (reference sequence). The CDR3 runs to 18 residues.

CDR3 region: CSVRQGGYEQYF. The CDR3 DNA reads TGCAGCGTCCGACAGGGTGGATACGAGCAGTACTTC. The chain uses TRBV29-1 and TRBJ2-7; TRBD1 aligns across 7 bases. The CDR3 is made up of 12 amino acids. The V gene end was trimmed by 6 bases and the J gene end by 4 bases; junction bases not matched to a gene: 6. Germline V gives CDR1 SQVTM, CDR2 ANQGSEA.

The chain joins TRBV7-9 to TRBJ2-1, with D perhaps TRBD2 (6 bases). The germline V gene encodes CDR1 SEHNR and CDR2 FQNEAQ (reference sequence). V lost 8 bases, J lost 9 bases, and 26 bases lay in between. The CDR3 loop spans 16 amino acids. CDR3 amino acids: CASATSGPSRAGEQFF. Here the CDR3 DNA reads TGTGCCAGCGCAACCTCGGGCCCGAGTAGAGCGGGTGAGCAGTTCTTC.

The chain carries TRBV3-1 and TRBJ2-7, with 7 nucleotides matching TRBD1. V was clipped by 4 bases and J by 3 bases; unmatched bases: 9. Germline-derived CDR1 and CDR2 are LGHDT and YNNKEL (reference sequence). CDR3 size: 15 residues. The DNA for the CDR3 is TGTGCCAGCAGCCGCTTCGGACAGGTCTACTACGAGCAGTACTTC. Its translation is CASSRFGQVYYEQYF.

The chain carries TRBV5-1 and TRBJ2-5; D tentatively fits TRBD1 or TRBD2 (5 bases each). Germline CDR1 and CDR2: SGHRS and YFSETQ. This CDR3 is 14 amino acids long. Between the trimmed V and J ends, which lost 4 bases and 5 bases, there was a span of 15 bases. The CDR3 region is CASSGPGTEETQYF. CDR3 bases: TGCGCCAGCAGCGGTCCCGGGACGGAGGAGACCCAGTACTTC. The complete variable domain, with remaining parts taken from reference TRBV5-1 and TRBJ2-5, reads KAGVTQTPRYLIKTRGQQVTLSCSPISGHRSVSWYQQTPGQGLQFLFEYFSETQRNKGNFPGRFSGRQFSNSRSEMNVSTLELGDSALYLCASSGPGTEETQYFGPGTRLLVL.

The chain uses TRBV2 and TRBJ1-4, with D maybe TRBD1 (5 bases). The V and J ends lost 3 bases and 7 bases respectively, with 12 bases between them. Looked up from germline, CDR1 is SNHLY and CDR2 is FYNNEI. The CDR3 consists of 14 residues. Written as DNA, the CDR3 is TGTGCCAGCAGTGACCAGGGTATGGGTGAAAAACTGTTTTTT. This gives the protein CASSDQGMGEKLFF.

This chain joins TRBV4-3 and TRBJ1-5, with D unclear. The CDR3 is made up of 13 amino acids. Deletions cut 4 bases from V and 3 bases from J, with 7 bases between. CDR1 LGHNA and CDR2 YSLEER come from the germline V gene. This CDR3 reads CASSLWTNQPQHF. The CDR3 DNA follows: TGCGCCAGCAGCCTTTGGACCAATCAGCCCCAGCATTTT.

This clonotype was observed a single time. The DNA for the CDR3 is TGTGCCAGCAGCCGCTTCACTGAAGCTTTCTTT. It yields the protein CASSRFTEAFF. The chain combines TRBV14 with TRBJ1-1; D gene unclear. The V end lost 4 bases, the J end lost 4 bases, and 4 bases lay between the germline ends. The CDR3 spans 11 residues. Germline CDR1 reads SGHDN; CDR2 reads FVKESK.

The chain joins TRBV5-6 to TRBJ2-2, with D unresolved. The germline V gene has CDR1 SGHDT and CDR2 YYEEEE. Trimming removed 4 bases at V and 4 bases at J, with 5 bases between. The CDR3 consists of 12 residues. The CDR3 DNA follows: TGTGCCAGCAGCCCTCTCACCGGGGAGCTGTTTTTT. Translating it yields CASSPLTGELFF.

This clonotype occurred a few times. The chain combines TRBV6-1 with TRBJ1-1; 8 bases are a match to TRBD1. The junction had 4 bases not matched to a gene; V was cut back by 6 bases and J by 4 bases. The CDR3 runs 13 residues. CDR1 and CDR2 from the germline V gene are MNHNS and SASEGT. This CDR3 is CASRDRAATEAFF. The CDR3 DNA is TGTGCCAGCAGGGACAGGGCCGCCACTGAAGCTTTCTTT.

The CDR3 is CSTMGAGGPLDTQYF. DNA of the CDR3: TGCAGTACCATGGGGGCGGGGGGGCCTCTGGATACGCAGTATTTT. The genes are TRBV20-1 and TRBJ2-3; 9 nucleotides align to TRBD2. CDR3 length: 15 amino acids. CDR1 and CDR2 (germline): DFQATT, SNEGSKA (reference sequence). V lost 8 bases to trimming and J lost 6 bases; unmatched junction nucleotides: 15.

The genes are TRBV11-1 and TRBJ2-3; D gene unclear. The CDR3 is 12 amino acids. Trimming removed 1 base at V and 4 bases at J, with 3 bases between. Germline V gene sequence: CDR1 SGHAT, CDR2 FQDESV (reference sequence). CDR3 region: CASSLGADTQYF. The DNA of the CDR3 is TGTGCCAGCAGCTTAGGTGCAGATACGCAGTATTTT.